The table lists the clone carrying this TCR beta chain with many counts. These data originate in a study of T-cell reconstitution after alpha-beta-depleted transplantation in children. This CDR3 is 15 amino acids long. Germline V gives CDR1 MNHEY, CDR2 SVGEGT. V trimming: 5 bases; J trimming: 0 bases; junction bases outside the gene matches: 6. Using unique molecular identifiers, the investigators prepared the TCRbeta library. TCRdb reprocessed the PCR reads with MiXCR, giving one entry per CDR3 protein. Among 120,000 or so distinct CDR3 sequences listed, about 9.3% were seen once. The origin of this receptor is a human donor who donated a stem cell graft to a child with acute lymphoblastic leukemia. V and J are TRBV6-2 or TRBV6-3 and TRBJ2-7, with 8 bases that match TRBD2. Sequences were derived from PBMCs from the stem cell graft donor, sampled from the stem cell graft. CDR3 loop: CASSRTSSSSYEQYF. In DNA, the CDR3 is TGTGCCAGCAGTAGGACTAGCTCCAGCTCCTACGAGCAGTACTTC.